This T cell receptor (beta chain) was sequenced for a study of blood T cell repertoires in COVID-19 (TCRdb year 2020). Regarding the complete study: Samples covering the acute and convalescent phases of COVID-19 were provided by collaborators in the United States, Italy and Spain. Where available, HLA class I and class II types were taken from metadata supplied by the sample provider and were not determined by assay-based typing. Deeply sampled blood TCRbeta repertoires from subjects exposed to, actively infected with, or recovered from COVID-19 were included in the dataset. The material from the prospective study consisted of cDNA or gDNA derived from T cells, B-cell-depleted T cells, or PBMCs. Nearly every sample came with metadata listing a de-identified subject ID, COVID-19 status, age in years and sex. The samples were drawn from two sources: the first 160 participants of the ongoing ImmuneRACE study, and some 1,300 subjects contributed by 6 global collaborators. The repertoires were made available in a free public database intended to serve as a resource for research on the immune response to SARS-CoV-2.

TCRbeta CDR3 regions were amplified from genomic DNA using the immunoSEQ Assay, a bias-controlled multiplex PCR. Regarding the original processing steps: Nucleated cell counts per sample were estimated from amplification of reference gene primers within the assay. To quantify the absolute abundance of each unique TCRbeta CDR3 rearrangement, sequence reads were collapsed and filtered. For each sample, productive Simpson clonality was calculated as the square root of Simpson's diversity index across productive rearrangements. This immuneACCESS table, as held by TCRdb, lists in-frame sequences with V and J called but not all clones. Of the missing ones, under half trace to an unresolved V gene in checked studies; the others have no known cause. The DNA was the basis for D and trimming; V, J and clone size are from that table. The sample table holds around 93,000 clones, of which roughly 87% were seen once. The ten largest clones add up to about 20% of the sample.

Study-wide conclusions, independent of this receptor: The amount of clinical and demographic metadata varied by source and participant and was provided uncurated.

The cysteine opens and the phenylalanine closes a CDR3 of 14 amino acids. Only the CDR3 region is kept as DNA, spanning 42 bases read in frame from base 1. Trimming at the junction amounts to 6 bases on V and 4 bases on J, and the germline ends lie 12 bases apart. As encoded in the germline V gene (reference sequence), CDR1 is WNHNN while CDR2 is SYGVQD. Concerning this clone itself: What this receptor recognizes is not known. Nothing much larger sits one base from this clone, and base qualities are not available.

Collaborating institutions collected whole blood in K2EDTA tubes following their own protocols. For TCRbeta analysis, collaborators shipped samples as frozen whole blood, isolated PBMCs, or DNA extracted from either of those sample types. Sequencing was done on a sample of peripheral blood. This TCR derives from an older man with acute or convalescent COVID-19. The chain links TRBV10-1 with TRBJ1-4; the D region possibly corresponds to TRBD1 (6 bases align). Here is the DNA: TGCGCCAGCAGCGATACAGGGAATAATGAAAAACTGTTTTTT. This yields the protein CASSDTGNNEKLFF.